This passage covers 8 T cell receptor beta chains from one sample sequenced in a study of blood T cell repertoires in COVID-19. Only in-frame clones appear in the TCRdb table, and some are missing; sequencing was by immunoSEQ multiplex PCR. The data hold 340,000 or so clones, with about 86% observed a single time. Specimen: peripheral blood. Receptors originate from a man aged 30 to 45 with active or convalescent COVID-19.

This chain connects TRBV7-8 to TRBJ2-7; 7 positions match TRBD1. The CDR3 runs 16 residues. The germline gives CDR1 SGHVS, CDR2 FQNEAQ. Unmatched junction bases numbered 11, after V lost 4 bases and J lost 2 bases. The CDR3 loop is CASSSKAGTVPYEQYF. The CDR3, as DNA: TGTGCCAGCAGCTCAAAAGCCGGGACAGTACCCTACGAGCAGTACTTC.

CDR3: CASMTDRDTEAFF. CDR3 DNA: TGTGCCAGCATGACGGACAGGGACACTGAAGCTTTCTTT. The genes are TRBV6-5 and TRBJ1-1; 8 nucleotides agree with TRBD1. This CDR3 is built from 13 residues. The trim removed 7 bases at V and 3 bases at J, leaving 4 bases unmatched. CDR1 MNHEY and CDR2 SVGAGI come from the germline V gene.

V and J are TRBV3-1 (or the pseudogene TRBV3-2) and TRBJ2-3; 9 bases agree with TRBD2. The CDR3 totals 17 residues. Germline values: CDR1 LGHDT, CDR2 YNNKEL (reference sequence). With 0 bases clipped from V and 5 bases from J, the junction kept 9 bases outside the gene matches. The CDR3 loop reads CASSQDLGAGGRDTQYF. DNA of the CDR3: TGTGCCAGCAGCCAAGATCTAGGAGCGGGGGGTCGAGATACGCAGTATTTT.

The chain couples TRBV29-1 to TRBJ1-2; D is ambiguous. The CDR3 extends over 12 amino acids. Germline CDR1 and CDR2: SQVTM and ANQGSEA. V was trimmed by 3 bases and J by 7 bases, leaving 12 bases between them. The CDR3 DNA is TGCAGCGTTGAGGCCGGAGGTGGTGGCTACACCTTC. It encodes CSVEAGGGGYTF.

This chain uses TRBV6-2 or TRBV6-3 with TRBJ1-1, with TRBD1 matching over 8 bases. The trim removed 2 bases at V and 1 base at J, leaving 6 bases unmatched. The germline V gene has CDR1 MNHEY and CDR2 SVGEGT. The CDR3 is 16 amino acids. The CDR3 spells CASSYPRGLGNTEAFF. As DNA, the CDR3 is TGTGCCAGCAGTTACCCCAGGGGGCTGGGGAACACTGAAGCTTTCTTT.

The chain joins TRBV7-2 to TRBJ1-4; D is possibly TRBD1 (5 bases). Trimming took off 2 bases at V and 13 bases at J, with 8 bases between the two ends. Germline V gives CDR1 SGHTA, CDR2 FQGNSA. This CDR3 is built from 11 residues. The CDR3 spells CASSLSGGLFF. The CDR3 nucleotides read TGTGCCAGCAGCTTATCCGGGGGACTGTTTTTT.

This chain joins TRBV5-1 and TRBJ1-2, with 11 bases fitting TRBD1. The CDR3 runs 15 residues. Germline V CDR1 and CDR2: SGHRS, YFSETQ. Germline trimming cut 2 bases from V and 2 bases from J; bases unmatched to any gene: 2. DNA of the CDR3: TGCGCCAGCAGCTTCGGACAGGGGGCCAACTATGGCTACACCTTC. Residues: CASSFGQGANYGYTF. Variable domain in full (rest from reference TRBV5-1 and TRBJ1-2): KAGVTQTPRYLIKTRGQQVTLSCSPISGHRSVSWYQQTPGQGLQFLFEYFSETQRNKGNFPGRFSGRQFSNSRSEMNVSTLELGDSALYLCASSFGQGANYGYTFGSGTRLTVV.

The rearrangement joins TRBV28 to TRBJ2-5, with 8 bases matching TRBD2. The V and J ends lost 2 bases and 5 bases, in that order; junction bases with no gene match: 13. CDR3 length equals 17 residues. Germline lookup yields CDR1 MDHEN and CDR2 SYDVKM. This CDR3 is CASSLPTAGTSTETQYF. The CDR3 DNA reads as TGTGCCAGCAGTTTACCCACGGCCGGGACTAGTACGGAGACCCAGTACTTC.